This T cell receptor (beta chain) derives from a study of CD8+ T cells in alopecia areata. Overall study: Each of the treated patients was given oral tofacitinib, 5 to 10 mg twice daily, for moderate-to-severe alopecia areata.

Treatment given: oral pan-JAK inhibitor, 5-10 mg twice daily. Cell sorting was applied to PBMCs, and CD4+ and CD8+ T cells were collected. As to this clone: Its antigen remains unknown.

Study outcomes and limitations: Relative to mice, TCR sharing across patients was less clear, a difference possibly HLA-related. Within the top 100, expanded CD8+ clones significantly decreased with tofacitinib, as did scalp clonality.

V lost 8 bases and J lost 5; bases outside the gene matches: 10. Germline CDR1 and CDR2: GTSNPN and SVGIG (reference sequence). The CDR3 is 13 residues long. In each case, RNA was isolated and then reverse transcribed into cDNA as the sequencing template. The repertoire was sequenced with immunoSEQ multiplex PCR; TCRdb's copy has only in-frame clones and lacks some. This sample has approximately 200,000 clones, with 60% to 70% found just once. The V and J genes are TRBV30 and TRBJ2-3; 7 nucleotides line up with TRBD1. This clonotype originated in a human donor with alopecia areata. The specimen was CD4+ T cells sorted from blood, collected at week 4, from a patient treated with tofacitinib. CDR3 residues: CAQITGVGDTQYF. CDR3 sequence (DNA): TGTGCCCAGATTACAGGGGTGGGAGATACGCAGTATTTT.